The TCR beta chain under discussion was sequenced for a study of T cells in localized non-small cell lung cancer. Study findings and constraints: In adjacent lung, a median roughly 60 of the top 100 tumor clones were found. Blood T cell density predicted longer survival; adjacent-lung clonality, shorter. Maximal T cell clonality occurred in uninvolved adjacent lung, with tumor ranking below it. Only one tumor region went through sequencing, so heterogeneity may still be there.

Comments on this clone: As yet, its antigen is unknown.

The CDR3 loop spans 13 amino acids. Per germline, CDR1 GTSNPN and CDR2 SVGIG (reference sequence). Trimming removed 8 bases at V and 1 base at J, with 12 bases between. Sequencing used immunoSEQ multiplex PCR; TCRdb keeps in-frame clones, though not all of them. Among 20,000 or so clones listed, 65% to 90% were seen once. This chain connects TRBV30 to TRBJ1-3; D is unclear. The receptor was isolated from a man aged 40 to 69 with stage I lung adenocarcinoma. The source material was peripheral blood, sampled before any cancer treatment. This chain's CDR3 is CARGDPSGNTIYF. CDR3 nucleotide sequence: TGTGCCCGTGGGGATCCTTCTGGAAACACCATATATTTT.